One sample yielded the 30 T cell receptor beta chains listed below, sequenced in a study of blood T cell repertoires in COVID-19. Measured with immunoSEQ multiplex PCR; TCRdb has only the in-frame clones, and not every one. The sample consists of about 390,000 clones, over 75% of them appearing once. Sequenced: peripheral blood. Source of these receptors: a woman in her sixties with COVID-19, enrolled during active disease.

V and J are TRBV19 and TRBJ1-5; D is unclear. Trimming pared 4 bases from V and 7 bases from J, leaving 14 bases between. This CDR3 has 14 amino acids. Germline V gene sequence: CDR1 LNHDA, CDR2 SQIVND (reference sequence). CDR3 amino acids: CASSRERAQQPQHF. The CDR3 DNA follows: TGTGCCAGTAGTAGGGAGAGGGCGCAACAGCCCCAGCATTTT.

The chain combines TRBV7-2 with TRBJ2-3; 9 bases map to TRBD1. V lost 5 bases and J lost 4; bases outside the gene matches: 7. Germline CDR1 SGHTA, CDR2 FQGNSA. CDR3 size: 15 residues. In DNA form, the CDR3 reads TGTGCCAGCAGCATGGACAGGGGTGTATCAGATACGCAGTATTTT. Translation gives CASSMDRGVSDTQYF.

This clone has a single count. The V call is TRBV19, the J call TRBJ2-5; no firm D call. The CDR3 contains 13 residues. The V end was cut by 4 bases, the J end by 2 bases, with 8 bases between. The germline gives CDR1 LNHDA, CDR2 SQIVND (reference sequence). CDR3 in DNA: TGTGCCAGTAGTAAGTGGCATCAAGAGACCCAGTACTTC. Its translation is CASSKWHQETQYF. Variable domain in full (rest from reference TRBV19 and TRBJ2-5): DGGITQSPKYLFRKEGQNVTLSCEQNLNHDAMYWYRQDPGQGLRLIYYSQIVNDFQKGDIAEGYSVSREKKESFPLTVTSAQKNPTAFYLCASSKWHQETQYFGPGTRLLVL.

The CDR3 loop is CASSLIAANTGELFF. DNA of the CDR3: TGCGCCAGCAGCTTGATAGCCGCGAACACCGGGGAGCTGTTTTTT. This chain connects TRBV5-1 to TRBJ2-2; D ambiguous. V was shortened by 1 base and J by 0 bases, with 7 bases between the two germline ends. The CDR3 is made up of 15 amino acids. Germline lookup yields CDR1 SGHRS and CDR2 YFSETQ.

The table lists this clone with a count of one. The CDR3: CASSPPRDNSPLHF. CDR3 in DNA: TGTGCCAGCAGCCCCCCGAGGGATAATTCACCCCTCCACTTT. This chain uses TRBV3-1 (or the pseudogene TRBV3-2) with TRBJ1-6; no reliable D call. Germline CDR1 and CDR2: LGHDT and YNNKEL (reference sequence). The CDR3 has 14 amino acids. Trimming shortened V by 4 bases and J by 5 bases, and 9 bases separated the two germline ends.

The CDR3: CASSPGDSNYGYTF. The DNA for the CDR3 is TGTGCCAGCTCACCAGGGGACAGCAACTATGGCTACACCTTC. The rearrangement joins TRBV18 to TRBJ1-2; 7 bases are a match to TRBD1. Unmatched junction bases numbered 2, after V lost 2 bases and J lost 2 bases. This CDR3 comprises 14 residues. Germline-derived CDR1 and CDR2 are KGHSH and LQKENI.

The CDR3 here is CASSISPQYEQFF. The CDR3 DNA reads as TGTGCCAGTAGTATAAGTCCCCAGTATGAGCAGTTCTTC. V is TRBV19 and J is TRBJ2-1; D call uncertain. The V end was cut by 2 bases, the J end by 8 bases, with 10 bases between. CDR1 and CDR2 from the germline V gene are LNHDA and SQIVND (reference sequence). CDR3 size: 13 residues.

The chain employs TRBV12-3 or TRBV12-4 and TRBJ1-1; D remains ambiguous. Trimming removed 5 bases at V and 12 bases at J, with 16 bases between. The CDR3 totals 12 residues. The CDR3 bases are TGTGCCAGCAGTCCCCCCAGGAGGGCGACTTTCTTT. Translated, it gives CASSPPRRATFF.

The V call is TRBV5-6, the J call TRBJ2-1; 9 bases agree with TRBD2. The CDR3 runs to 13 residues. Looked up from germline, CDR1 is SGHDT and CDR2 is YYEEEE. The junction had 3 bases not matched to a gene; V was cut back by 9 bases and J by 2 bases. DNA for the CDR3: TGTGCCAACGGGACTAGCCCCTACAATGAGCAGTTCTTC. It specifies CANGTSPYNEQFF.

The chain recombines TRBV11-2 with TRBJ1-4; D gene uncertain. V shed 5 bases and J shed 6 bases, with 22 bases lying between them. Looked up from germline, CDR1 is SGHAT and CDR2 is FQNNGV. The CDR3 sequence is 17 residues long. The CDR3 DNA is TGTGCCAGCAGCCGAATCGGGTCGGGGAGGCAGGATGAAAAACTGTTTTTT. It yields the protein CASSRIGSGRQDEKLFF.

The chain joins TRBV24-1 to TRBJ2-7; D not certain. This CDR3 region has 14 residues. Germline lookup yields CDR1 KGHDR and CDR2 SFDVKD. Trimming shortened V by 3 bases and J by 4 bases, and 12 bases separated the two germline ends. For the CDR3, the DNA is TGTGCCACCAGTGATCCAAATAGAAAGTACGAGCAGTACTTC. The encoded protein is CATSDPNRKYEQYF.

This rearrangement joins TRBV15 to TRBJ2-5, with 12 bases identical to TRBD2. Germline V gene data show CDR1 as LNHNV and CDR2 as YYDKDF (reference sequence). The J segment lost 6 bases and the V segment lost 5 bases, leaving 4 bases of the junction unmatched. The CDR3 spans 14 residues. The CDR3 DNA sequence: TGTGCCACCAGCTCTAGCGGGGGGGCACAGACCCAGTACTTC. Translated, it gives CATSSSGGAQTQYF.

The chain is built from TRBV5-1 and TRBJ2-1; 10 positions agree with TRBD1. V lost 3 bases and J lost 5; bases outside the gene matches: 5. From germline, CDR1 is SGHRS and CDR2 YFSETQ. The CDR3 spans 15 residues. CDR3 DNA: TGCGCCAGCAGCTCGGGACAGGGGCGGAACAATGAGCAGTTCTTC. Protein: CASSSGQGRNNEQFF.

In this sample, this clone turned up once. Here the CDR3 DNA reads TGTGCCTTGGGGAGGGGGAGCACTGAAGCTTTCTTT. Protein product: CALGRGSTEAFF. The rearrangement joins TRBV30 to TRBJ1-1; TRBD1 might be the D (6 bases). The CDR3 is made up of 12 amino acids. Germline loops: CDR1 GTSNPN, CDR2 SVGIG (reference sequence). V was pared by 7 bases and J by 4 bases, with 13 bases between.

V is TRBV28 and J is TRBJ1-4, with 9 bases identical to TRBD1. The CDR3 consists of 19 residues. Germline CDR1 is MDHEN and CDR2 is SYDVKM. J lost 0 bases, V lost 6 bases, and 14 bases had no gene match. The CDR3 reads CASSFNPRDRDPTNEKLFF. The CDR3 DNA is TGTGCCAGCAGCTTCAACCCTCGGGACAGGGATCCAACTAATGAAAAACTGTTTTTT.

This chain uses TRBV19 with TRBJ1-1; 10 positions agree with TRBD1. Germline values: CDR1 LNHDA, CDR2 SQIVND (reference sequence). Trimming cost V 6 bases and J 4 bases; bases outside gene matches: 5. The CDR3 is 14 amino acids. For the CDR3, the DNA is TGTGCCAGTAGGGATCGGACAGGGGGCACTGAAGCTTTCTTT. It is translated as CASRDRTGGTEAFF.

V gene TRBV6-2 or TRBV6-3 combines with J gene TRBJ2-1, with TRBD1 as a possible D gene (5 bases). CDR1 and CDR2 from the germline V gene are MNHEY and SVGEGT. The ends were cut back, 2 bases at V and 2 bases at J, with 16 bases in the middle. This CDR3 region has 17 residues. The CDR3 nucleotides read TGTGCCAGCAGTTACAGGGGCGAACCTCCAACCTACAATGAGCAGTTCTTC. It translates to CASSYRGEPPTYNEQFF.

Points on this clone: The same CDR3 is also encoded by other DNA sequences in this sample. The chain has TRBV18 and TRBJ2-2, with D perhaps TRBD1 (6 bases). Germline CDR1 is KGHSH and CDR2 is LQKENI. Trimming took 3 bases from V and 4 from J, leaving 9 bases between them. The CDR3 consists of 14 residues. CDR3 coding DNA: TGTGCCAGCTCACCTTCCAGGGGCACCGGGGAGCTGTTTTTT. The encoded protein is CASSPSRGTGELFF.

In its sample, this clone was seen once. The chain has TRBV14 and TRBJ1-1; D is undetermined. CDR1 SGHDN and CDR2 FVKESK come from the germline V gene. The CDR3 consists of 13 residues. Between the trimmed V and J ends, which lost 8 bases and 5 bases, there was a span of 15 bases. CDR3 DNA: TGTGCCAGCTCTCAAGACGCGGCGACTGAAGCTTTCTTT. Amino acid sequence: CASSQDAATEAFF.

Points on this clone: At the DNA level, this CDR3 is encoded by other sequences in the same sample as well. The V and J genes are TRBV29-1 and TRBJ2-5; a weak D match, TRBD1 (6 bases). Trimming cost V 6 bases and J 3 bases, with 11 bases left between them. This CDR3 comprises 12 residues. CDR1 is SQVTM and CDR2 is ANQGSEA in the germline V gene. DNA for the CDR3: TGCAGCGTCCGGACAGACAAAGAGACCCAGTACTTC. Its translation is CSVRTDKETQYF. Combining the CDR3 with reference TRBV29-1 and TRBJ2-5 gives the whole variable domain SAVISQKPSRDICQRGTSLTIQCQVDSQVTMMFWYRQQPGQSLTLIATANQGSEATYESGFVIDKFPISRPNLTFSTLTVSNMSPEDSSIYLCSVRTDKETQYFGPGTRLLVL.

This chain joins TRBV6-5 and TRBJ2-3; D might be TRBD1 (5 bases). CDR1 is MNHEY, CDR2 SVGAGI, per germline. CDR3 length: 13 amino acids. V lost 6 bases and J 9 bases, leaving 16 bases between the germline ends. The CDR3 is CASRRPTVATQYF. CDR3 nucleotide sequence: TGTGCCAGCAGGCGCCCGACAGTGGCCACGCAGTATTTT.

The CDR3 region has the DNA TGTGCCAGCAGCCAAGTGCAGGGGAATTCACCCCTCCACTTT. This codes for CASSQVQGNSPLHF. This sequence joins TRBV14 and TRBJ1-6, with D maybe TRBD1 (6 bases). CDR1 and CDR2 (germline): SGHDN, FVKESK. The CDR3 covers 14 residues. Deletions cut 1 base from V and 7 bases from J, with 8 bases between. Full variable domain (missing parts from reference TRBV14 and TRBJ1-6): EAGVTQFPSHSVIEKGQTVTLRCDPISGHDNLYWYRRVMGKEIKFLLHFVKESKQDESGMPNNRFLAERTGGTYSTLKVQPAELEDSGVYFCASSQVQGNSPLHFGNGTRLTVT.

The chain carries TRBV7-9 and TRBJ1-2; D is ambiguous. The CDR3 is made up of 17 amino acids. Germline V gene sequence: CDR1 SEHNR, CDR2 FQNEAQ (reference sequence). V gave up 7 bases and J gave up 2 bases, with 23 bases separating them. The chain's CDR3 is CASNIRPVRVLNYGYTF. CDR3 DNA: TGTGCCAGCAACATCAGACCGGTCCGGGTGTTGAACTATGGCTACACCTTC.

The rearrangement joins TRBV19 to TRBJ1-3; no definite D call. The CDR3 has 14 amino acids. Germline V gene data show CDR1 as LNHDA and CDR2 as SQIVND (reference sequence). V was clipped by 0 bases and J by 0 bases, with 3 bases between them. CDR3 sequence reads: CASSIEYSGNTIYF. DNA of the CDR3: TGTGCCAGTAGTATAGAGTACTCTGGAAACACCATATATTTT.

This chain links TRBV7-6 with TRBJ1-1; 7 nucleotides match TRBD1. The CDR3 length is 16 residues. Germline-derived CDR1 and CDR2 are SGHVS and FNYEAQ. V lost 8 bases and J lost 0; bases outside the gene matches: 12. The CDR3 loop reads CASGPELGGMNTEAFF. In DNA form, the CDR3 reads TGTGCCAGCGGCCCGGAACTAGGGGGCATGAACACTGAAGCTTTCTTT. Variable domain in full (rest from reference TRBV7-6 and TRBJ1-1): GAGVSQSPRYKVTKRGQDVALRCDPISGHVSLYWYRQALGQGPEFLTYFNYEAQQDKSGLPNDRFSAERPEGSISTLTIQRTEQRDSAMYRCASGPELGGMNTEAFFGQGTRLTVV.

This chain connects TRBV28 to TRBJ1-1, with a weak D call TRBD1 (6 bases). This CDR3 has 15 residues. V gave up 5 bases and J gave up 1 base, with 14 bases separating them. Germline V gives CDR1 MDHEN, CDR2 SYDVKM. The CDR3 DNA follows: TGTGCCAGCAGTCTACCACAGGGAAGGAACACTGAAGCTTTCTTT. It yields the protein CASSLPQGRNTEAFF.

V is TRBV3-1 (or the pseudogene TRBV3-2) and J is TRBJ2-7, with D uncertain. Germline V CDR1 and CDR2: LGHDT, YNNKEL (reference sequence). The CDR3 length is 15 residues. V lost 1 base and J 0 bases, leaving 10 bases between the germline ends. CDR3 DNA: TGTGCCAGCAGCCAAGTGGGCTACAGCTCCTACGAGCAGTACTTC. Protein sequence: CASSQVGYSSYEQYF.

This clone occurred once. This rearrangement joins TRBV4-2 to TRBJ1-2, with 8 bases lining up with TRBD1. Losses at the gene ends were 0 bases for V and 3 bases for J; bases not matched to a gene: 3. The CDR3 contains 15 residues. The germline gives CDR1 LGHNA, CDR2 YNFKEQ. Here the CDR3 reads CASSQEDRAYYGYTF. In DNA form, the CDR3 reads TGTGCCAGCAGCCAAGAGGACAGGGCGTACTATGGCTACACCTTC.

V is TRBV28 and J is TRBJ1-2; D is possibly TRBD1 (6 bases). Germline V gives CDR1 MDHEN, CDR2 SYDVKM. Between the trimmed V and J ends, which lost 6 bases and 14 bases, there was a span of 19 bases. CDR3 length: 12 amino acids. The CDR3 DNA follows: TGTGCCAGCAGAAGCAGAGGGGGGGTTGGGACCTTC. Protein product: CASRSRGGVGTF.

The rearrangement joins TRBV7-6 to TRBJ2-7, with 7 bases lining up with TRBD1. With 4 bases clipped from V and 0 bases from J, the junction kept 9 bases outside the gene matches. CDR3 length: 16 amino acids. The V gene's germline CDR1 is SGHVS and CDR2 FNYEAQ. The CDR3, as DNA: TGTGCCAGCAGCTCGCTGGGACAGAATCACTCCTACGAGCAGTACTTC. Its translation: CASSSLGQNHSYEQYF.